Presented here are 20 T cell receptor beta chains from one specimen sequenced in a study of shared clonotypes between healthy human individuals. Assay used: immunoSEQ multiplex PCR; TCRdb lists only in-frame clones, some missing. The repertoire holds 1.4 million to 1.5 million clones, with over 95% as singletons. The sequencing sample was made of naive CD4+ T cells sorted from blood. Noted subset: CD45RA+ positively selected. Receptors were obtained from a man in his thirties or forties in good health.

The chain couples TRBV19 to TRBJ2-5; possible D gene TRBD1, 5 bases. Germline V gene sequence: CDR1 LNHDA, CDR2 SQIVND (reference sequence). The CDR3 loop spans 16 amino acids. V lost 4 bases and J lost 1, with 16 bases in between. Here the CDR3 reads CASSKLAGSPQETQYF. The CDR3 DNA follows: TGTGCCAGTAGTAAGTTGGCAGGGTCCCCCCAAGAGACCCAGTACTTC.

This clone was found once. The V and J genes are TRBV7-2 and TRBJ2-3, with 7 nucleotides matching TRBD2. The germline V gene has CDR1 SGHTA and CDR2 FQGNSA. CDR3 length equals 15 residues. With V trimmed by 1 base and J by 5 bases, 6 bases remained unmatched. Here the CDR3 DNA reads TGTGCCAGCAGCTTAGGCTGGCGGGAGATAGATACGCAGTATTTT. Encoded protein: CASSLGWREIDTQYF.

V and J are TRBV5-1 and TRBJ2-7; D is possibly TRBD1 (6 bases). The V end lost 5 bases, the J end lost 3 bases, and 15 bases lay between the germline ends. CDR1 and CDR2 (germline): SGHRS, YFSETQ. This CDR3 has 14 residues. CDR3 nucleotides: TGCGCCAGCAGTCCACAGGGTGTATACTACGAGCAGTACTTC. This encodes CASSPQGVYYEQYF.

Concerning this clone itself: This may arise from a read error, as a much more abundant clone is one base away. V and J are TRBV15 and TRBJ2-7, with D perhaps given as TRBD1 or TRBD2 (6 bases each). Germline V gene data show CDR1 as LNHNV and CDR2 as YYDKDF (reference sequence). V lost 8 bases, J lost 3 bases, and 20 bases lay in between. The CDR3 has 15 amino acids. The CDR3 loop reads CATQPDRRGFYEQYF. For the CDR3, the DNA is TGTGCCACCCAACCCGACAGGAGGGGCTTCTACGAGCAGTACTTC.

The chain couples TRBV7-6 to TRBJ1-5, with D maybe TRBD1 (6 bases). CDR1 and CDR2 (germline): SGHVS, FNYEAQ. This CDR3 contains 14 residues. Trimming took off 3 bases at V and 5 bases at J, with 11 bases between the two ends. CDR3 in DNA: TGTGCCAGCAGCTTCGGGACAAAAGATCAGCCCCAGCATTTT. It is translated as CASSFGTKDQPQHF.

The chain recombines TRBV9 with TRBJ2-6; 9 bases fit TRBD2. V shed 7 bases and J 0 bases; nucleotides not matched to a gene: 8. The CDR3 consists of 17 residues. Germline CDR1 SGDLS, CDR2 YYNGEE. This CDR3 reads CASGSSGTNSGANVLTF. CDR3 DNA sequence: TGTGCCAGCGGGTCTAGCGGGACAAACTCTGGGGCCAACGTCCTGACTTTC.

The V call is TRBV5-6, the J call TRBJ2-2; D remains ambiguous. The CDR3 is made up of 14 amino acids. In germline, CDR1 is SGHDT, CDR2 YYEEEE. V was shortened by 0 bases and J by 7 bases, with 10 bases between the two germline ends. CDR3 sequence (DNA): TGTGCCAGCAGCTTGGCGGTGACGGGCGGGGAGCTGTTTTTT. Translating gives CASSLAVTGGELFF.

This rearrangement joins TRBV11-3 to TRBJ2-1; the D gene is possibly TRBD2 (6 bases). The CDR3 spans 14 residues. V lost 5 bases, J lost 5 bases, and 13 bases lay in between. Germline V gene data show CDR1 as SGHNT and CDR2 as YENEEA. The CDR3 loop is CASSRYGSNNEQFF. CDR3 nucleotides: TGTGCCAGCAGCCGCTACGGGAGCAACAATGAGCAGTTCTTC.

V usage is TRBV5-4 and J usage is TRBJ2-1; 8 positions match TRBD2. CDR1 is SGHNT and CDR2 is YYREEE in the germline V gene (reference sequence). Losses at the gene ends were 1 base for V and 9 bases for J; bases not matched to a gene: 9. This CDR3 is built from 15 residues. The CDR3: CASSLRTGGLGEQFF. Here the CDR3 DNA reads TGTGCCAGCAGCTTGAGGACGGGGGGGCTGGGTGAGCAGTTCTTC.

This clone showed up just once. The J gene is TRBJ2-7, the V gene TRBV25-1; maybe TRBD2 (5 bases). The CDR3 is 16 amino acids. V was cut by 3 bases and J by 4 bases, with 19 bases left in between. Germline CDR1 and CDR2: MGHDK and SYGVNS. Here the CDR3 DNA reads TGTGCCAGCAGTGATCGAGGAGGTGCAGCTGAGTACGAGCAGTACTTC. Protein sequence: CASSDRGGAAEYEQYF.

This clone turned up a few times. The gene calls are TRBV28 and TRBJ1-2; perhaps TRBD1 as D (5 bases). V was shortened by 4 bases and J by 6 bases, with 12 bases between the two germline ends. The length of the CDR3 is 13 residues. In germline, CDR1 is MDHEN, CDR2 SYDVKM. The DNA for the CDR3 is TGTGCCAGCAGTTCTCCGGGACGAGATGGCTACACCTTC. This translates into CASSSPGRDGYTF.

V usage is TRBV5-4 and J usage is TRBJ2-1, with TRBD2 as a possible D gene (5 bases). This CDR3 is 14 amino acids long. The V and J ends lost 4 bases and 5 bases respectively, with 13 bases between them. The V gene's germline CDR1 is SGHNT and CDR2 YYREEE (reference sequence). DNA for the CDR3: TGTGCCAGCAGCCCTCGGGGTGTAGACAATGAGCAGTTCTTC. Its protein product is CASSPRGVDNEQFF.

A single count supports this clone. The J gene is TRBJ2-3, the V gene TRBV9; TRBD1 aligns across 7 bases. Germline trimming cut 4 bases from V and 3 bases from J; bases unmatched to any gene: 11. This CDR3 region has 16 residues. Per germline, CDR1 SGDLS and CDR2 YYNGEE. CDR3 nucleotide sequence: TGTGCCAGCAGCCTGGTGGGGCAGGGGGTAACAGATACGCAGTATTTT. This codes for CASSLVGQGVTDTQYF.

V gene TRBV6-6 combines with J gene TRBJ2-5; D gene uncertain. The CDR3 runs 12 residues. Germline values: CDR1 MNHNY, CDR2 SVGAGI (reference sequence). V was trimmed by 6 bases and J by 1 base, leaving 6 bases between them. The CDR3 is CASSLPQETQYF. In DNA form, the CDR3 reads TGTGCCAGCAGCCTACCCCAAGAGACCCAGTACTTC.

J is TRBJ2-1 and V is TRBV6-5, with D perhaps matching TRBD1 (6 bases). CDR3 length: 14 amino acids. Germline V gene data show CDR1 as MNHEY and CDR2 as SVGAGI. Deletions cut 4 bases from V and 9 bases from J, with 16 bases between. In DNA, the CDR3 is TGTGCCAGCAGTTCGACAGGCCAGTGGAGTGAGCAGTTCTTC. As protein: CASSSTGQWSEQFF.

The chain recombines TRBV7-8 with TRBJ1-2; D gene unclear. Germline V gene data show CDR1 as SGHVS and CDR2 as FQNEAQ. This CDR3 has 15 amino acids. V gave up 3 bases and J gave up 5 bases, with 16 bases separating them. In DNA form, the CDR3 reads TGTGCCAGCAGCTTGTTAGCGGACGGAACGTATGGCTACACCTTC. Amino acid sequence: CASSLLADGTYGYTF. The entire variable domain, with the rest obtained from reference TRBV7-8 and TRBJ1-2, is as follows: GAGVSQSPRYKVAKRGQDVALRCDPISGHVSLFWYQQALGQGPEFLTYFQNEAQLDKSGLPSDRFFAERPEGSVSTLKIQRTQQEDSAVYLCASSLLADGTYGYTFGSGTRLTVV.

This chain connects TRBV18 to TRBJ2-1; D unresolved. The CDR3 totals 16 residues. Trimming left V 3 bases short and J 0 bases short, with 12 bases between. Germline CDR1 and CDR2: KGHSH and LQKENI. DNA for the CDR3: TGTGCCAGCTCACCCGAAGCGCAGAGCTCCTACAATGAGCAGTTCTTC. Protein product: CASSPEAQSSYNEQFF.

J is TRBJ2-6 and V is TRBV10-3; D gene ambiguous. Germline CDR1 reads ENHRY; CDR2 reads SYGVKD. The CDR3 length is 18 residues. V was pared by 2 bases and J by 0 bases, with 14 bases between. CDR3 bases: TGTGCCATCAGTGAGGGGTTAACTCGGACCTCTGGGGCCAACGTCCTGACTTTC. The encoded protein is CAISEGLTRTSGANVLTF.

The genes are TRBV5-8 and TRBJ2-1; tentative D call: TRBD2 (6 bases). CDR1 and CDR2 from the germline V gene are SGHTS and YDEGEE. The CDR3 spans 14 residues. Trimming took 0 bases from V and 6 from J, leaving 10 bases between them. This chain's CDR3 is CASSLVGEVNEQFF. CDR3 bases: TGTGCCAGCAGCTTGGTGGGGGAGGTCAATGAGCAGTTCTTC.

The chain carries TRBV19 and TRBJ1-2, with 7 nucleotides matching TRBD1. Germline V gives CDR1 LNHDA, CDR2 SQIVND (reference sequence). Losses at the gene ends were 5 bases for V and 7 bases for J; bases not matched to a gene: 7. CDR3 length: 13 residues. This chain's CDR3 is CASSPHHRGGYTF. The CDR3 bases are TGTGCCAGTAGTCCCCACCACAGGGGTGGCTACACCTTC.